This is a list of T cell receptor beta chains from one sample in a study of response to subunit inactivated influenza vaccine. TCRdb independently ran MiXCR on the RT-PCR reads; one entry per CDR3 protein. This sample carries more than 500,000 distinct CDR3 sequences, approximately 10% of them seen once, and the ten largest clones take about 11%. These data were likewise used in another study, on T cells expressing NK-cell markers.

The specimen comprised PBMCs from blood, sampled on the day of vaccination. The source of these receptors is a man between 50 and 59 years old who received an inactivated influenza vaccine. Each CDR3 is given with its conserved first and last residue. D genes are given only for firm matches. Rows may omit the clone size; those that give it use once, few, many or a size class.

>TRBJ2-7|15|few|TRBV2|TRBD1
TGTGCCAGCAGAAGGTGGGACAGGGGGGACTACGAGCAGTACTTC
CASRRWDRGDYEQYF
>TRBJ2-5|11|NA|TRBV12-3/TRBV12-4|NA
TGTGCCAGCACCCAACAAGAGACCCAGTACTTC
CASTQQETQYF
>TRBJ1-1|14|NA|TRBV6-2/TRBV6-3|NA
TGTGCCAGCAGTTACTCGTCCAGGAACACTGAAGCTTTCTTT
CASSYSSRNTEAFF
>TRBJ2-5|16|few|TRBV5-1|TRBD2
TGCGCCAGCAGACCCGGACTAGCGGGAGGTGGGGAGACCCAGTACTTC
CASRPGLAGGGETQYF
>TRBJ2-1|14|few|TRBV4-1|NA
TGCGCCAGCAGCCTCCTTCGACAGTACAATGAGCAGTTCTTC
CASSLLRQYNEQFF
>TRBJ1-2|17|NA|TRBV12-3/TRBV12-4|NA
TGTGCCAGCAGCCCGGCAGGGGCGGACCATATTTTCTATGGCTACACCTTC
CASSPAGADHIFYGYTF
>TRBJ1-1|14|NA|TRBV20-1|TRBD1
TGCAGAGCTCGTAAGACAGGGCGAAGGACTGAAGCTTTCTTT
CRARKTGRRTEAFF
>TRBJ2-7|15|NA|TRBV12-3/TRBV12-4|NA
TGTGCCAGCAGTCGGGACACCACCAACTCCTACGAGCAGTACTTC
CASSRDTTNSYEQYF
>TRBJ2-7|14|many|TRBV5-1|NA
TGCGCCAGCAGCGGCGAGACTAGTTACAACGAGCAGTACTTC
CASSGETSYNEQYF
>TRBJ2-5|15|few|TRBV20-1|TRBD1
TGCAGTGCTAGAGACCTACAGGGGACGGGAGAGACCCAGTACTTC
CSARDLQGTGETQYF
>TRBJ2-2|13|many|TRBV12-3/TRBV12-4|NA
TGTGCCAGCAGGGAGGGTCTTACCGGGGAGCTGTTTTTT
CASREGLTGELFF
>TRBJ2-1|18|many|TRBV5-1|NA
TGCGCCAGCAGCTCACGTCCCGGGACACAAAGCTCCTACAATGAGCAGTTCTTC
CASSSRPGTQSSYNEQFF
>TRBJ2-4|16|few|TRBV7-2|NA
TGTGCCAGCAGCTTAGGGACGGGACGCCTTGCCGGGATTCAGTACTTC
CASSLGTGRLAGIQYF
>TRBJ2-7|15|NA|TRBV2|NA
TGTGCCAGCAGTGAGGGACTCCTGAGCTCCTACGAGCAGTACTTC
CASSEGLLSSYEQYF